The next 6 T cell receptor beta chains were all read from a single sample in a study of early T cells in non-severe SARS-CoV-2 infection. In TCRdb, the 5' RACE reads were re-called with MiXCR into one record per CDR3 protein. The table shows tens of thousands of distinct CDR3 sequences, with 11% occurring only once. Sequenced sample: whole blood. The receptors were gathered from an adult who was a healthcare worker with PCR-confirmed SARS-CoV-2 infection or an uninfected control (not recorded which).

The chain links TRBV29-1 to TRBJ2-1, with D tentatively TRBD1 (6 bases). V was pared by 1 base and J by 5 bases, with 18 bases between. The CDR3 runs 16 residues. Germline V CDR1 and CDR2: SQVTM, ANQGSEA. CDR3 sequence: CSVEGHNAGVNNEQFF. CDR3 in DNA: TGCAGCGTTGAAGGACACAATGCAGGGGTGAACAATGAGCAGTTCTTC.

There are a few counts of this clonotype. The chain joins TRBV11-2 to TRBJ2-1; 8 bases agree with TRBD2. Germline lookup yields CDR1 SGHAT and CDR2 FQNNGV. This CDR3 is 14 amino acids long. Trimming removed 4 bases from V and 8 bases from J; junction bases left unmatched: 7. CDR3 in DNA: TGTGCCAGCAGCTACGGACTAGCTCTCGATGAGCAGTTCTTC. It translates to CASSYGLALDEQFF.

A few counts support this clonotype. This chain uses TRBV14 with TRBJ2-2; no clear D. The CDR3 contains 13 residues. V lost 4 bases and J 7 bases, leaving 10 bases between the germline ends. Germline V lookup: CDR1 SGHDN, CDR2 FVKESK. CDR3: CASSPYTLGELFF. CDR3 nucleotide sequence: TGTGCCAGCAGCCCCTATACGCTCGGGGAGCTGTTTTTT.

The chain is built from TRBV6-2 or TRBV6-3 and TRBJ1-1; D is undetermined. Germline V lookup: CDR1 MNHEY, CDR2 SVGEGT. The CDR3 length is 12 residues. The V end lost 5 bases, the J end lost 3 bases, and 7 bases lay between the germline ends. CDR3 sequence reads: CASSLMDTEAFF. The CDR3 bases are TGTGCCAGCAGTCTGATGGACACTGAAGCTTTCTTT.

This clonotype was counted between two and nine times. This sequence joins TRBV20-1 and TRBJ2-7, with D possibly being TRBD1 or TRBD2 (5 bases each). The V and J ends lost 3 bases and 4 bases respectively, with 19 bases between them. Germline assignment: CDR1 DFQATT and CDR2 SNEGSKA (reference sequence). This CDR3 is 15 amino acids long. The CDR3 sequence is CSASWSNRGVYEQYF. As DNA, the CDR3 is TGCAGTGCTAGTTGGTCAAACCGGGGCGTTTACGAGCAGTACTTC.

For the CDR3, the DNA is TGTGCCAGCACCGGTGGGACAAGGCAAGAGACCCAGTACTTC. Protein: CASTGGTRQETQYF. The J gene is TRBJ2-5, the V gene TRBV6-1; D perhaps matches TRBD1 (6 bases). This CDR3 spans 14 amino acids. V lost 7 bases, J lost 2 bases, and 14 bases lay in between. CDR1 and CDR2 from the germline V gene are MNHNS and SASEGT.